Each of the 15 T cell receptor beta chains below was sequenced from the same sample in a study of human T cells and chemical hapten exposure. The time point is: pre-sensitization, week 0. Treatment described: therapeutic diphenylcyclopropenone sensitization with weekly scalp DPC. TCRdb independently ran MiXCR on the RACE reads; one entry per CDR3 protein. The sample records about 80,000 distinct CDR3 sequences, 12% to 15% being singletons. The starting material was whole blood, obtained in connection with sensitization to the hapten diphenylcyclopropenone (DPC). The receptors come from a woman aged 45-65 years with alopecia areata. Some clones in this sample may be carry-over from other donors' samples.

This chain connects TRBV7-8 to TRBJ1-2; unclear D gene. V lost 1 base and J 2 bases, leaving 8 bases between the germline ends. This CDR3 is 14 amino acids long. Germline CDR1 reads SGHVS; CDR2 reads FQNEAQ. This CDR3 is CASSLGRKNYGYTF. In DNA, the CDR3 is TGTGCCAGCAGCTTAGGCCGGAAGAACTATGGCTACACCTTC.

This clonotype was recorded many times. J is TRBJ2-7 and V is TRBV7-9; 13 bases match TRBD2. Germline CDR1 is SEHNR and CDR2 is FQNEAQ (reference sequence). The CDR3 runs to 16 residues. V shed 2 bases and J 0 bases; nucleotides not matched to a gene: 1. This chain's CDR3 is CASSLRTSGSSYEQYF. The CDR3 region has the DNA TGTGCCAGCAGCTTACGGACTAGCGGGAGCTCCTACGAGCAGTACTTC.

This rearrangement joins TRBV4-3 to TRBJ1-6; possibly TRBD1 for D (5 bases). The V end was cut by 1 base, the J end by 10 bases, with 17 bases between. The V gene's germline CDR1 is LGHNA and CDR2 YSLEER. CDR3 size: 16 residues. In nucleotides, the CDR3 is TGCGCCAGCAGCCAAGGGTACCCCAGGGTTGGCTCACCCCTCCACTTT. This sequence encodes CASSQGYPRVGSPLHF.

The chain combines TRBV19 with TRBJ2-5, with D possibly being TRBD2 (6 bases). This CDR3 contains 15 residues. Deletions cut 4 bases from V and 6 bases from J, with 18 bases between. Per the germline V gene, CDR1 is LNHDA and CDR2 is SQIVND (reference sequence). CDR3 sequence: CASSTALGGGKTQYF. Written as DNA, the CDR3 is TGTGCCAGTAGTACCGCTTTGGGAGGCGGGAAGACCCAGTACTTC.

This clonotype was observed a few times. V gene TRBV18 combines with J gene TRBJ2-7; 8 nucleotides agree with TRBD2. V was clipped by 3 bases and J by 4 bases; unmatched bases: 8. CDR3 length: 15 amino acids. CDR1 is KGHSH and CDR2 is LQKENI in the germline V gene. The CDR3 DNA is TGTGCCAGCTCACCTGCTTCAGCGGGAGCATACGAGCAGTACTTC. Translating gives CASSPASAGAYEQYF.

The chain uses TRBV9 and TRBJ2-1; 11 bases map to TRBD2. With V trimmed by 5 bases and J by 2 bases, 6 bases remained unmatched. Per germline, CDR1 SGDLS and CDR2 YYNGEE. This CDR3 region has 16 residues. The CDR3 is CASSQIAGGPYNEQFF. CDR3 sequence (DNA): TGTGCCAGCAGTCAAATAGCGGGAGGGCCCTACAATGAGCAGTTCTTC.

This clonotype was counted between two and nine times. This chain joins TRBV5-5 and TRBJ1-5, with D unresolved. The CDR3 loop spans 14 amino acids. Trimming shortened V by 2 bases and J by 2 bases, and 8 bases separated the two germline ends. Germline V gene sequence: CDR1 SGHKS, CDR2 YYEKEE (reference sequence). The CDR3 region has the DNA TGTGCCAGCAGCTTTTTCGGGGGCAATCAGCCCCAGCATTTT. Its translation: CASSFFGGNQPQHF.

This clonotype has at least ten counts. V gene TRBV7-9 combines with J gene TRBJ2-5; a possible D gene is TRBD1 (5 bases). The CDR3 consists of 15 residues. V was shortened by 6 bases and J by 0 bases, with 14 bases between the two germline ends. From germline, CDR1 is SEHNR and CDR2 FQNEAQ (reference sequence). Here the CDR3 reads CASSSDPRDQETQYF. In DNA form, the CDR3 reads TGTGCCAGCAGTTCAGATCCCAGGGACCAAGAGACCCAGTACTTC.

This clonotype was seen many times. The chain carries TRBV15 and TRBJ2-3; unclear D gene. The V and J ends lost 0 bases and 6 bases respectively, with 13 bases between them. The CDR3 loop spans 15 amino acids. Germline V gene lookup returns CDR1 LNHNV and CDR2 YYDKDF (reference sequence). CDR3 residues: CATSRDKRASDTQYF. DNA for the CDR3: TGTGCCACCAGCAGAGATAAACGGGCCTCCGATACGCAGTATTTT.

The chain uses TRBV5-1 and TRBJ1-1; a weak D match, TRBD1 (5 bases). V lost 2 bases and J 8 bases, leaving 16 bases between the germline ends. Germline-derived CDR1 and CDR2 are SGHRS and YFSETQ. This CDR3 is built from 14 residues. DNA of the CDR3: TGCGCCAGCAGCTTCGCCGGGGCCGCACGGGAAGCTTTCTTT. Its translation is CASSFAGAAREAFF.

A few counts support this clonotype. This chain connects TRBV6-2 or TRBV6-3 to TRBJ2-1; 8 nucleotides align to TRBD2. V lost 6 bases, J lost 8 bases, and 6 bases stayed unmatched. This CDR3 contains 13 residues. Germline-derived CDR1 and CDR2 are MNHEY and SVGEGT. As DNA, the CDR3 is TGTGCCAGCAGGCCGACTAGCGTCGATGAGCAGTTCTTC. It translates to CASRPTSVDEQFF.

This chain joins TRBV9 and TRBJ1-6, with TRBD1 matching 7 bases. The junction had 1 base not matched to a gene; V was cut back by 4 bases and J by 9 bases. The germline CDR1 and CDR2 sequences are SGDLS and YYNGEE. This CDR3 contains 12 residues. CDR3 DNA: TGTGCCAGCAGCCGACAGGGTTCACCCCTCCACTTT. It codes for CASSRQGSPLHF. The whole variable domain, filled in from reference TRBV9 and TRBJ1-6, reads DSGVTQTPKHLITATGQRVTLRCSPRSGDLSVYWYQQSLDQGLQFLIQYYNGEERAKGNILERFSAQQFPDLHSELNLSSLELGDSALYFCASSRQGSPLHFGNGTRLTVT.

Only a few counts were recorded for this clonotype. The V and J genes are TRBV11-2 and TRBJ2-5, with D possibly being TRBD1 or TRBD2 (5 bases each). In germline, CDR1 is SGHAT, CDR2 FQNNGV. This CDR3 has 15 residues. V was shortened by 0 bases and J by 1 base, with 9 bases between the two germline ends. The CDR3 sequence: CASSLDPGRQETQYF. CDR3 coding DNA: TGTGCCAGCAGCTTAGATCCGGGACGCCAAGAGACCCAGTACTTC.

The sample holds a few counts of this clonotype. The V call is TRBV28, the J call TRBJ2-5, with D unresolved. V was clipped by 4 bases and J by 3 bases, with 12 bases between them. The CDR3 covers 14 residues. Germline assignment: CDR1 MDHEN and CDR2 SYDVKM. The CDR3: CASSSSLPEETQYF. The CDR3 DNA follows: TGTGCCAGCAGTTCGTCTCTCCCCGAAGAGACCCAGTACTTC.

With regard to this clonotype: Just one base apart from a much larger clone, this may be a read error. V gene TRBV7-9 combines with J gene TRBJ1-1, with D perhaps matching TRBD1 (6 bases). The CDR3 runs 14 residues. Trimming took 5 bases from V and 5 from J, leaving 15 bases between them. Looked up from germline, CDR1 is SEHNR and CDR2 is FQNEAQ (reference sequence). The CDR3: CASSETGMATEAFF. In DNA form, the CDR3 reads TGTGCCAGCAGCGAAACAGGGATGGCAACTGAAGCTTTCTTT.